The 8 T cell receptor beta chains given below trace back to one sample, sequenced in a study of cytomegalovirus exposure and HLA in healthy donors (dated by TCRdb to between 2016 and 2019). Library prep was done by the immunoSEQ multiplex PCR assay. The source is immuneACCESS, and TCRdb retained only in-frame sequences with V and J called. Part of the clones is not carried over; for the studies checked, unresolved V genes explain less than half of this, and the remainder is unexplained. This sample lists more than 140,000 clones; roughly 91% were detected once. The ten largest clones capture approximately 3.2% of the sample. The sample comprised PBMCs. These receptors were taken from a woman between 18 and 29 years old in good health and CMV-seropositive.

J is TRBJ2-1 and V is TRBV2, with 8 bases identical to TRBD2. Germline lookup yields CDR1 SNHLY and CDR2 FYNNEI. V trimming: 6 bases; J trimming: 0 bases; junction bases outside the gene matches: 4. This CDR3 region has 15 residues. The CDR3 protein is CASSLTSGSYNEQFF. For the CDR3, the DNA is TGTGCCAGCAGCCTCACTAGCGGCTCCTACAATGAGCAGTTCTTC.

The V call is TRBV9, the J call TRBJ2-2, with 13 bases aligning to TRBD2. There are 18 residues in the CDR3. Germline V lookup: CDR1 SGDLS, CDR2 YYNGEE. V trimming: 0 bases; J trimming: 0 bases; junction bases outside the gene matches: 2. For the CDR3, the DNA is TGTGCCAGCAGCGTAGGACTAGCGGGAGGCGCGAACACCGGGGAGCTGTTTTTT. Protein product: CASSVGLAGGANTGELFF.

This clone came up once. The chain has TRBV10-1 and TRBJ2-3, with 8 bases fitting TRBD2. The CDR3 runs 16 residues. After removal of 0 bases from V and 3 bases from J, the junction contained 5 bases not matched to a gene. CDR1 WNHNN and CDR2 SYGVQD come from the germline V gene (reference sequence). CDR3 protein: CASSESAASGTDTQYF. In nucleotides, the CDR3 is TGCGCCAGCAGTGAGTCGGCGGCTAGCGGGACAGATACGCAGTATTTT.

This chain uses TRBV2 with TRBJ2-5; 8 bases fit TRBD2. This CDR3 comprises 15 residues. V gave up 6 bases and J gave up 2 bases; unmatched junction bases: 8. Germline CDR1 is SNHLY and CDR2 is FYNNEI. CDR3 bases: TGTGCCAGCAGCAAACTAGCGGTTACTCAAGAGACCCAGTACTTC. Translation gives CASSKLAVTQETQYF.

The chain employs TRBV2 and TRBJ2-1; TRBD2 agrees at 14 bases. V lost 3 bases to trimming and J lost 8 bases; unmatched junction nucleotides: 3. This CDR3 region has 15 residues. Germline V gene sequence: CDR1 SNHLY, CDR2 FYNNEI. CDR3 region: CASSEGTSGRYEQFF. CDR3 bases: TGTGCCAGCAGTGAGGGGACTAGCGGGAGATATGAGCAGTTCTTC.

The chain combines TRBV18 with TRBJ2-3, with 7 bases that match TRBD1. V was pared by 0 bases and J by 11 bases, with 11 bases of the junction left unmatched. This CDR3 has 15 amino acids. Germline V gene lookup returns CDR1 KGHSH and CDR2 LQKENI. In DNA, the CDR3 is TGTGCCAGCTCACCACCAACCGGGACAGCTTCTCAGCAGTATTTT. Its protein product is CASSPPTGTASQQYF.

Here the CDR3 reads CASSLFVAGAYNEQFF. The CDR3 nucleotides read TGTGCCAGCAGCTTATTCGTAGCGGGGGCATACAATGAGCAGTTCTTC. This chain joins TRBV7-2 and TRBJ2-1, with 9 bases matching TRBD2. This CDR3 region has 16 residues. After removal of 2 bases from V and 4 bases from J, the junction contained 6 bases not matched to a gene. The germline CDR1 and CDR2 sequences are SGHTA and FQGNSA.

This sequence joins TRBV7-9 and TRBJ2-7; D gene ambiguous. Germline V gene lookup returns CDR1 SEHNR and CDR2 FQNEAQ (reference sequence). This CDR3 has 14 residues. The germline V and J ends were trimmed by 0 bases and 1 base, with 7 bases remaining between them. CDR3 DNA: TGTGCCAGCAGCTTAGCTGGCTCTTCCTACGAGCAGTACTTC. As protein: CASSLAGSSYEQYF.